This TCR beta chain was observed in a study of T cell responses to AZD1222 COVID-19 vaccine. The protocol was immunoSEQ multiplex PCR, while the TCRdb copy is restricted to in-frame clones and leaves out a portion. Of about 140,000 clones listed, about nine tenths are singletons. Overall study results and limits: Baseline testing showed seropositivity in only a handful of AZD1222 recipients. White British people made up most donors, females outnumbered males, and clonal diversity was possibly underestimated. Spike-spanning, vaccine-associated CD4 TCRs were dominant at 160-218 and 743-854. Spike-specific TCR repertoires showed rising breadth and depth after two AZD1222 doses.

The CDR3 spans 17 residues. Germline CDR1 SGHRS, CDR2 YFSETQ. Deletions cut 4 bases from V and 7 bases from J, with 24 bases between. Remarks on this clone: Its antigen is unknown.

This TCR came from an adult in good health. The sample here was peripheral blood, taken on day 0 of AZD1222 vaccination. The J gene is TRBJ2-1, the V gene TRBV5-1, with D possibly matching TRBD1 (6 bases). This chain's CDR3 is CASSPTPTGGIGNEQFF. The CDR3 DNA follows: TGCGCCAGCAGCCCGACCCCGACAGGAGGTATCGGGAATGAGCAGTTCTTC. The whole variable domain, remainder taken from reference TRBV5-1 and TRBJ2-1, is KAGVTQTPRYLIKTRGQQVTLSCSPISGHRSVSWYQQTPGQGLQFLFEYFSETQRNKGNFPGRFSGRQFSNSRSEMNVSTLELGDSALYLCASSPTPTGGIGNEQFFGPGTRLTVL.